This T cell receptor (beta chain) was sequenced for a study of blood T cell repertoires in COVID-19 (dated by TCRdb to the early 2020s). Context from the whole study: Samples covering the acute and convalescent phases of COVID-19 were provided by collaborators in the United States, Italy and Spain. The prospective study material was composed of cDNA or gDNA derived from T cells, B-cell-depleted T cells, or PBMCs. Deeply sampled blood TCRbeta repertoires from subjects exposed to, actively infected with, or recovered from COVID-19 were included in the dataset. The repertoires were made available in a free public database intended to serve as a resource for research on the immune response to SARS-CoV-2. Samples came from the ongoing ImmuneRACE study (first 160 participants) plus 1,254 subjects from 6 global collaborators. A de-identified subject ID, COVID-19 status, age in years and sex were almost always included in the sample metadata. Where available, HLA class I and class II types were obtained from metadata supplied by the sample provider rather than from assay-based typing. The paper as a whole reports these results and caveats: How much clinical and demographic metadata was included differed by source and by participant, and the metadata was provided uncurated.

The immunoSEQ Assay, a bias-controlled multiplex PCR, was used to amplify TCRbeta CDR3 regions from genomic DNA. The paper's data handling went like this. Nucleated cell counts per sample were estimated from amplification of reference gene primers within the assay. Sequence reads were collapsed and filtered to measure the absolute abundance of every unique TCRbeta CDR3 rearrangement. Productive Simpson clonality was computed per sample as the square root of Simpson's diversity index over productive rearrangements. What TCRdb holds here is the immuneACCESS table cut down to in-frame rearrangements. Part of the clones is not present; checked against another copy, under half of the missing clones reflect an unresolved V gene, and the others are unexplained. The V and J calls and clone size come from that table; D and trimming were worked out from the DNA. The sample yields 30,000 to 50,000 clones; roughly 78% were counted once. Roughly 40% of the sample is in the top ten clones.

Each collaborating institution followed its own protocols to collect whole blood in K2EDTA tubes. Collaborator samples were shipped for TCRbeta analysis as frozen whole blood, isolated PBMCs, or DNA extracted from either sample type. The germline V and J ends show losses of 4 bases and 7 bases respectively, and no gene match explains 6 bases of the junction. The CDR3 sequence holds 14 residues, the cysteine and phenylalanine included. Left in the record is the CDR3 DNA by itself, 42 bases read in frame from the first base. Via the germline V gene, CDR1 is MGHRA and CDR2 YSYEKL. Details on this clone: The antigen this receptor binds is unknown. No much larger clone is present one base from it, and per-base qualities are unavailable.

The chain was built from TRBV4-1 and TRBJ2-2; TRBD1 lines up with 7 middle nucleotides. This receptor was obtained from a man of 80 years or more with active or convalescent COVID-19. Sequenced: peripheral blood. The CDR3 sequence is CASSRTQGDGELFF. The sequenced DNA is TGCGCCAGCAGCCGAACTCAGGGGGACGGGGAGCTGTTTTTT.